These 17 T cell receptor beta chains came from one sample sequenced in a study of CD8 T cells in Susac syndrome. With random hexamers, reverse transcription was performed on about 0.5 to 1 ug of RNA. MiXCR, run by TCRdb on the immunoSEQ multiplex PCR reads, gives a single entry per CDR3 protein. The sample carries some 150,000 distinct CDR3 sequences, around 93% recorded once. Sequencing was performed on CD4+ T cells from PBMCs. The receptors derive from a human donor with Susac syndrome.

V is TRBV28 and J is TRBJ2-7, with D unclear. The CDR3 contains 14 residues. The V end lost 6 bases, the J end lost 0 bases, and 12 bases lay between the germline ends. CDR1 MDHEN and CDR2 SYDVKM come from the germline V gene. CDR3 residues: CASRRMTTSYEQYF. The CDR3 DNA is TGTGCCAGCAGAAGGATGACAACCTCCTACGAGCAGTACTTC.

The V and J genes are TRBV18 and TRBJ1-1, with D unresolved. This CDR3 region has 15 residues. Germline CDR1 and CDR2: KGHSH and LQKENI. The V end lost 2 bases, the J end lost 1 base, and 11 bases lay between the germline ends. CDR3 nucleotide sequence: TGTGCCAGCTCACCAGAGCAGATACAGAACACTGAAGCTTTCTTT. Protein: CASSPEQIQNTEAFF. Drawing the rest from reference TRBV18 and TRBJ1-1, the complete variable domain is NAGVMQNPRHLVRRRGQEARLRCSPMKGHSHVYWYRQLPEEGLKFMVYLQKENIIDESGMPKERFSAEFPKEGPSILRIQQVVRGDSAAYFCASSPEQIQNTEAFFGQGTRLTVV.

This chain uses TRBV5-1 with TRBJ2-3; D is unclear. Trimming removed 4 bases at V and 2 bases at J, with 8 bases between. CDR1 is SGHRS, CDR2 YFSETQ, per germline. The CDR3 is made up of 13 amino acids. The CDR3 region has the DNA TGCGCCAGCAGCCAGCAATTCACAGATACGCAGTATTTT. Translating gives CASSQQFTDTQYF.

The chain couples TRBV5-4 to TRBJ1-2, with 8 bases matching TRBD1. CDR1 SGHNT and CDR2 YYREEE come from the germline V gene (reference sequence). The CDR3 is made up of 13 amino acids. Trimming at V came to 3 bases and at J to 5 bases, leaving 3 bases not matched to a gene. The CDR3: CASSSGQGYGYTF. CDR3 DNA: TGTGCCAGCAGCTCAGGACAGGGATATGGCTACACCTTC. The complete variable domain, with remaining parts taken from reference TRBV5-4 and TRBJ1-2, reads ETGVTQSPTHLIKTRGQQVTLRCSSQSGHNTVSWYQQALGQGPQFIFQYYREEENGRGNFPPRFSGLQFPNYSSELNVNALELDDSALYLCASSSGQGYGYTFGSGTRLTVV.

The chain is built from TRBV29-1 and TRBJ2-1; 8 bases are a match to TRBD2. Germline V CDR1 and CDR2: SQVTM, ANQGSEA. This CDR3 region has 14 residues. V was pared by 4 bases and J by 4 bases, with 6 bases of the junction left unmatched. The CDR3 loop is CSVGARGEYNEQFF. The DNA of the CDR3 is TGCAGCGTTGGGGCGCGGGGGGAATACAATGAGCAGTTCTTC.

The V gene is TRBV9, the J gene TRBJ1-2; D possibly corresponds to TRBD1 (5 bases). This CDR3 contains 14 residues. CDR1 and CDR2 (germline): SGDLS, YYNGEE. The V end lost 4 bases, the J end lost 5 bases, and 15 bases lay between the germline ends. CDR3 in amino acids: CASSPREWGYGYTF. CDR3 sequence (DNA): TGTGCCAGCAGCCCCCGGGAATGGGGGTATGGCTACACCTTC.

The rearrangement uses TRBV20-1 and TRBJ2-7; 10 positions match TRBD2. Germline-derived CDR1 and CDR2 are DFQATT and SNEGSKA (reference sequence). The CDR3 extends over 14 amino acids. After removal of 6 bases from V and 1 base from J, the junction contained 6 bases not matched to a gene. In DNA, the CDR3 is TGCAGTGCCTTGGGACTAGCGACTTCCTACGAGCAGTACTTC. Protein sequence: CSALGLATSYEQYF.

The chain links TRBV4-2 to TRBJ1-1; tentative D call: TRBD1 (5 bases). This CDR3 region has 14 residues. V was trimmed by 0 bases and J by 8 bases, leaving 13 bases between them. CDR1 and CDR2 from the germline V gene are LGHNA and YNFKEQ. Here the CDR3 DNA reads TGTGCCAGCAGCCAAGAATTGCGGGACTACGAAGCTTTCTTT. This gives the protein CASSQELRDYEAFF.

CDR3 sequence (DNA): TGTGCCAGCAGCCCGGGACGTCTCGGGGGGGAGCTGTTTTTT. It specifies CASSPGRLGGELFF. The chain employs TRBV7-2 and TRBJ2-2, with D perhaps given as TRBD1 or TRBD2 (5 bases each). In germline, CDR1 is SGHTA, CDR2 FQGNSA. The CDR3 has 14 amino acids. The V end was cut by 5 bases, the J end by 8 bases, with 15 bases between.

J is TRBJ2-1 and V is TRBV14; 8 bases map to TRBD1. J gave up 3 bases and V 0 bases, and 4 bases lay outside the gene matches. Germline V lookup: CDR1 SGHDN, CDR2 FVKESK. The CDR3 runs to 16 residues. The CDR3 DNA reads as TGTGCCAGCAGCCAAGATCACGGACAGGGCTACAATGAGCAGTTCTTC. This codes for CASSQDHGQGYNEQFF.

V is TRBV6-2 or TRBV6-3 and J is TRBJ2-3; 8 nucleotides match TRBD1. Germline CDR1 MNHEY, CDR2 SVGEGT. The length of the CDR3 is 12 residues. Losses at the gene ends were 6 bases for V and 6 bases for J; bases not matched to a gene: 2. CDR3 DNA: TGTGCCAGCAGAAACAGGGGGGATACGCAGTATTTT. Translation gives CASRNRGDTQYF.

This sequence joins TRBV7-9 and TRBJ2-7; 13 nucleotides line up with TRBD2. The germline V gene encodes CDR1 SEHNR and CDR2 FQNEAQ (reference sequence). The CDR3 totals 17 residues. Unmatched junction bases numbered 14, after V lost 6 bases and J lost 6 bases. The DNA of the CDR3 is TGTGCCAGCAGTTCGAGGACTAGCGGGAGCTCGGCCAGCGAGCAGTACTTC. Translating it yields CASSSRTSGSSASEQYF.

DNA of the CDR3: TGTGCCAGCAGCTCCCCGGGTGTGAAGAATTCACCCCTCCACTTT. This encodes CASSSPGVKNSPLHF. The J gene is TRBJ1-6, the V gene TRBV28; D gene unclear. The CDR3 totals 15 residues. From germline, CDR1 is MDHEN and CDR2 SYDVKM. V was pared by 6 bases and J by 7 bases, with 16 bases between.

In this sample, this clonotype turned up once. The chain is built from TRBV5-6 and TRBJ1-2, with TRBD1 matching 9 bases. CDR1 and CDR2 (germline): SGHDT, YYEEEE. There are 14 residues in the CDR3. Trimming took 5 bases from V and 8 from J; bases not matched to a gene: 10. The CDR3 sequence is CASRGQGAVVGYTF. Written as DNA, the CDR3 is TGTGCCAGCAGGGGACAGGGAGCGGTGGTGGGCTACACCTTC. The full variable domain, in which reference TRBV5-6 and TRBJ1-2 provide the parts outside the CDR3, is DAGVTQSPTHLIKTRGQQVTLRCSPKSGHDTVSWYQQALGQGPQFIFQYYEEEERQRGNFPDRFSGHQFPNYSSELNVNALLLGDSALYLCASRGQGAVVGYTFGSGTRLTVV.

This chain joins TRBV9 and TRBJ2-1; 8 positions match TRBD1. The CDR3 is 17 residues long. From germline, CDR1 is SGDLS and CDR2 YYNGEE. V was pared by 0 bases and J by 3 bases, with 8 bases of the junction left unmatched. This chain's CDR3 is CASSVGRTGTGYNEQFF. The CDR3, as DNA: TGTGCCAGCAGCGTAGGTAGAACCGGGACAGGCTACAATGAGCAGTTCTTC.

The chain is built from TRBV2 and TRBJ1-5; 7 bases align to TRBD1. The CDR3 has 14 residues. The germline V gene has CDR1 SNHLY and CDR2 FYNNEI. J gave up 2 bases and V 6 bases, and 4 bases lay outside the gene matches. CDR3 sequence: CASRGGQGNQPQHF. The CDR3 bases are TGTGCCAGCAGGGGCGGACAGGGCAATCAGCCCCAGCATTTT.

The CDR3 DNA follows: TGTGCCACAGGGGCAGGGGGAATCTACGAGCAGTACTTC. Its protein product is CATGAGGIYEQYF. V usage is TRBV12-3 or TRBV12-4 and J usage is TRBJ2-7; the match to TRBD1 covers 7 bases. The CDR3 is made up of 13 amino acids. J gave up 3 bases and V 10 bases, and 9 bases lay outside the gene matches.